This TCR beta chain stems from a study of shared clonotypes between healthy human individuals. TCRdb's copy holds only in-frame clones and misses some; the assay was immunoSEQ multiplex PCR. This table has under 600,000 clones, around 79% appearing once. The TCR comes from a woman in her forties in good health. Some clones in this sample may be carry-over from other donors' samples. Sequencing input: PBMCs.

This chain's CDR3 is CASRPGPGGRGETQYF. The CDR3 nucleotides are TGCGCCAGCAGACCCGGACCAGGGGGGAGAGGGGAGACCCAGTACTTC. The gene calls are TRBV23-1 and TRBJ2-5, with a possible D match to TRBD1 (7 bases). TRBV23-1 is placed among ORFs of uncertain function. Deletions cut 6 bases from V and 5 bases from J, with 22 bases between. The length of the CDR3 is 16 residues.